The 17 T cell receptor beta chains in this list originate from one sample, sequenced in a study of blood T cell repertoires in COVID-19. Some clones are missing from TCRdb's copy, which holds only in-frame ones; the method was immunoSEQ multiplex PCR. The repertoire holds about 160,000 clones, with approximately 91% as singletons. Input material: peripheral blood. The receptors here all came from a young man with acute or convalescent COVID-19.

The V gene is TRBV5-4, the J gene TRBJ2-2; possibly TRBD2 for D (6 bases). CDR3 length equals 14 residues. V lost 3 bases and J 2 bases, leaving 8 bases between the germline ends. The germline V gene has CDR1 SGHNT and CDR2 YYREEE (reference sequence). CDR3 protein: CASSYGGNTGELFF. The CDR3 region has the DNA TGTGCCAGCAGCTACGGGGGTAACACCGGGGAGCTGTTTTTT.

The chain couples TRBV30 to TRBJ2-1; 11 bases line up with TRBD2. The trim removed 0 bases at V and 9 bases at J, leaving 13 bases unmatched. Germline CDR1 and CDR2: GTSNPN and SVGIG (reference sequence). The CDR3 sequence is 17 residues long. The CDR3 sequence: CAWSVGFSGRVAFEQFF. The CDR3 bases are TGTGCCTGGAGTGTGGGCTTTAGCGGGAGGGTTGCGTTTGAGCAGTTCTTC.

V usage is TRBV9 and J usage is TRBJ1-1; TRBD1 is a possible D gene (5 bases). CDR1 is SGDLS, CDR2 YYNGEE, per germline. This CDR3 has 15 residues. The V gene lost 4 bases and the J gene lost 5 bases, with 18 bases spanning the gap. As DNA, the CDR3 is TGTGCCAGCAGCCCCTTCAGGGAGAGCGGGACTGAAGCTTTCTTT. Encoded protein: CASSPFRESGTEAFF.

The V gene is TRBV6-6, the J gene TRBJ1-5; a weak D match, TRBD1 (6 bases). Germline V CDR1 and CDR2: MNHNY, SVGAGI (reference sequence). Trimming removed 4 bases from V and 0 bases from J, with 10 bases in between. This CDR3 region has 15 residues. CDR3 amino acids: CASSLTGNSNQPQHF. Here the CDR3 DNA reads TGTGCCAGCAGTTTAACAGGGAATAGCAATCAGCCCCAGCATTTT.

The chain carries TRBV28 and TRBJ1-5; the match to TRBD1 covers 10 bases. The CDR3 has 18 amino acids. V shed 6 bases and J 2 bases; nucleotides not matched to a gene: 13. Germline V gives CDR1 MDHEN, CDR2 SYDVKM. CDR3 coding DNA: TGTGCCAGCAGACGCCAACCGACAGGGGGCGCCGGCAATCAGCCCCAGCATTTT. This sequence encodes CASRRQPTGGAGNQPQHF. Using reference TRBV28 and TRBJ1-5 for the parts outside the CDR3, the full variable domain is DVKVTQSSRYLVKRTGEKVFLECVQDMDHENMFWYRQDPGLGLRLIYFSYDVKMKEKGDIPEGYSVSREKKERFSLILESASTNQTSMYLCASRRQPTGGAGNQPQHFGDGTRLSIL.

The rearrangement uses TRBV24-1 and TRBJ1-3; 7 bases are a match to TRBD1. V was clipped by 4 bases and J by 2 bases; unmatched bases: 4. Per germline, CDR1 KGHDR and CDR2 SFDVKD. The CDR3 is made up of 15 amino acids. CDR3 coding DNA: TGTGCCACCAGTGAGGGGACAGTTCCTGGAAACACCATATATTTT. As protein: CATSEGTVPGNTIYF.

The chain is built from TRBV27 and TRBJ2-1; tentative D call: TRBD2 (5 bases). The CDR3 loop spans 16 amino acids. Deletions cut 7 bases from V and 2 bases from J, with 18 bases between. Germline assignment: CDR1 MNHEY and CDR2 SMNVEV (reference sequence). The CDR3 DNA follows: TGTGCCAGCAACCAATGGGGTGGGAGCGCCTACAATGAGCAGTTCTTC. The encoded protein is CASNQWGGSAYNEQFF.

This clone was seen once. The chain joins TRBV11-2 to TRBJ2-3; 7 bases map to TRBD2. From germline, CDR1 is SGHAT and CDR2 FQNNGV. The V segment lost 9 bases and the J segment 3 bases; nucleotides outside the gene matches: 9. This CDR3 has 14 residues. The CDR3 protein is CASTLARGTDTQYF. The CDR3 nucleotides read TGTGCCAGTACTTTGGCGCGGGGGACAGATACGCAGTATTTT.

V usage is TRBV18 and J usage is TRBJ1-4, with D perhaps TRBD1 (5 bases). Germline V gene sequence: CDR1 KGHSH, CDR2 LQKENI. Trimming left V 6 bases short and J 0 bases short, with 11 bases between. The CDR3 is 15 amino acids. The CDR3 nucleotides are TGTGCCAGCTCGAAGACAGCTTCAACTAATGAAAAACTGTTTTTT. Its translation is CASSKTASTNEKLFF.

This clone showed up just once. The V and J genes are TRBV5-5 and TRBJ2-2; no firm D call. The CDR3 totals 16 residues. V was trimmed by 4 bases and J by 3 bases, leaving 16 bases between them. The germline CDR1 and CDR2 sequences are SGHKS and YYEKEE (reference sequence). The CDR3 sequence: CASSVTLTRDTGELFF. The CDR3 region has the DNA TGTGCCAGCAGCGTCACCCTCACCCGGGACACCGGGGAGCTGTTTTTT.

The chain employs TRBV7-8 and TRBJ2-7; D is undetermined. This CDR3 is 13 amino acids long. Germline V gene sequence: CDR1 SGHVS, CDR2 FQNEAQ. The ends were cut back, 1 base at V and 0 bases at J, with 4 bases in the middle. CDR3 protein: CASSLVLSYEQYF. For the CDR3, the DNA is TGTGCCAGCAGCTTAGTCCTCTCCTACGAGCAGTACTTC. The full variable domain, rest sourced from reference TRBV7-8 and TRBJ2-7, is GAGVSQSPRYKVAKRGQDVALRCDPISGHVSLFWYQQALGQGPEFLTYFQNEAQLDKSGLPSDRFFAERPEGSVSTLKIQRTQQEDSAVYLCASSLVLSYEQYFGPGTRLTVT.

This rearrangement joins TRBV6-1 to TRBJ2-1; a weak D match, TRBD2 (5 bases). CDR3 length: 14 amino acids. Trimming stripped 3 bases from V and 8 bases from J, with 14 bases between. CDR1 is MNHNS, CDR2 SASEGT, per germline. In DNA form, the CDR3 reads TGTGCCAGCAGTGATAAAGTCCCGCGGGATGAGCAGTTCTTC. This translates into CASSDKVPRDEQFF.

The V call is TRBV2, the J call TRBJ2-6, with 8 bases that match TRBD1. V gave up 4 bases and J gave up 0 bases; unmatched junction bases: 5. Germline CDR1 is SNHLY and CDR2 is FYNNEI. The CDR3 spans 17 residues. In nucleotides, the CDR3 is TGTGCCAGCAGTGTAGGGACAGGTAACTCTGGGGCCAACGTCCTGACTTTC. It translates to CASSVGTGNSGANVLTF.

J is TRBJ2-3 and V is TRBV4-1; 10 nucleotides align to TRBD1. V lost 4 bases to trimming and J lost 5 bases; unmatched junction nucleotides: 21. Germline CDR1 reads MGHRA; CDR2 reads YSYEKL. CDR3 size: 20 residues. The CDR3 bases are TGCGCCAGCAGCCGCGGGGGACAGGGGCCGTCATTGGCCACTCTAGATACGCAGTATTTT. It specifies CASSRGGQGPSLATLDTQYF.

The CDR3 nucleotides read TGTGCCAGCACCTTTGGGGACAGGGGCCACGAGCAGTACTTC. Residues: CASTFGDRGHEQYF. The chain combines TRBV7-9 with TRBJ2-7; 10 bases match TRBD1. Germline CDR1 SEHNR, CDR2 FQNEAQ (reference sequence). The CDR3 totals 14 residues. Losses at the gene ends were 7 bases for V and 5 bases for J; bases not matched to a gene: 8.

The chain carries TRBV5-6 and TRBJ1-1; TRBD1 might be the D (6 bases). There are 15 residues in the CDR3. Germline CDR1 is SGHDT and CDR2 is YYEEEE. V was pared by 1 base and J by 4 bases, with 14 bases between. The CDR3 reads CASSLFGGWGTEAFF. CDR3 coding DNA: TGTGCCAGCAGCTTGTTTGGGGGCTGGGGCACTGAAGCTTTCTTT.

In nucleotides, the CDR3 is TGTGCCAGTAGTACCGGGACTAGCGGTCAAGAGACCCAGTACTTC. This gives the protein CASSTGTSGQETQYF. The chain joins TRBV19 to TRBJ2-5, with 11 bases that match TRBD2. After removal of 4 bases from V and 2 bases from J, the junction contained 3 bases not matched to a gene. Per germline, CDR1 LNHDA and CDR2 SQIVND (reference sequence). This CDR3 comprises 15 residues.